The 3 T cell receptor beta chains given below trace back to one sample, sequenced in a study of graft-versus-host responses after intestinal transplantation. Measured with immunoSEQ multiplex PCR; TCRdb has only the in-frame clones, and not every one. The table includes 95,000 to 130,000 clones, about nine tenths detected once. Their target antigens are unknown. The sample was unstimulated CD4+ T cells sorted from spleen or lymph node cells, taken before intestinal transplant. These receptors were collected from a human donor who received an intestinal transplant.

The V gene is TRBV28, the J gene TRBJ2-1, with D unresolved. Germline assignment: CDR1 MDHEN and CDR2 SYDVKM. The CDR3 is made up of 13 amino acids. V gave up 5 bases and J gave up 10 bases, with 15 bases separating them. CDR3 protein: CASSASIRREQFF. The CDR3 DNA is TGTGCCAGCAGTGCCTCCATTCGTCGGGAGCAGTTCTTC.

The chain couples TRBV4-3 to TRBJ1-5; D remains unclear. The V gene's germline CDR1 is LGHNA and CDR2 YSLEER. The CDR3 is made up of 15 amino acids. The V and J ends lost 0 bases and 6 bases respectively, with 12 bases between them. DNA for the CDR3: TGCGCCAGCAGCCAAGATTTTCCCGCGATTCAGCCCCAGCATTTT. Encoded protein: CASSQDFPAIQPQHF.

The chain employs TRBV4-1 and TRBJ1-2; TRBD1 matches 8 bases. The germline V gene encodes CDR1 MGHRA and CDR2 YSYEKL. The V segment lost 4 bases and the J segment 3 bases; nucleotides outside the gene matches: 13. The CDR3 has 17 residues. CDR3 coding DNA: TGCGCCAGCAGCCCCACCCGGGACAGGAAGAGGCACTATGGCTACACCTTC. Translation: CASSPTRDRKRHYGYTF.